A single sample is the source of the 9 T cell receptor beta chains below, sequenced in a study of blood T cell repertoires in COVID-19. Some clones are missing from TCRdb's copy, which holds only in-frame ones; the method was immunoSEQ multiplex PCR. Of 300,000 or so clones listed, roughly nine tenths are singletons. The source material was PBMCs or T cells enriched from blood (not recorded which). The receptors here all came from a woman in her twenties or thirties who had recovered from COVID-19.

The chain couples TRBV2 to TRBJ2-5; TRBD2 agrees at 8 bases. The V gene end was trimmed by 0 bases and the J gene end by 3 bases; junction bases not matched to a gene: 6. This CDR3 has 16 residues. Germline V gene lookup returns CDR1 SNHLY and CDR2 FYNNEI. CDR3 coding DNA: TGTGCCAGCAGTGAAGCGTTCGGGGGGGCCAAAGAGACCCAGTACTTC. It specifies CASSEAFGGAKETQYF. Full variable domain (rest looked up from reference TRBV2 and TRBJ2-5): EPEVTQTPSHQVTQMGQEVILRCVPISNHLYFYWYRQILGQKVEFLVSFYNNEISEKSEIFDDQFSVERPDGSNFTLKIRSTKLEDSAMYFCASSEAFGGAKETQYFGPGTRLLVL.

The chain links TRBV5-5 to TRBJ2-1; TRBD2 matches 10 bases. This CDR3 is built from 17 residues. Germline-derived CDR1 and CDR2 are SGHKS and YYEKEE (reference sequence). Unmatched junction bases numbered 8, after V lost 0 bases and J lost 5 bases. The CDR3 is CASSLVPSGGADNEQFF. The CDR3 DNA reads TGTGCCAGCAGCTTGGTCCCTAGCGGGGGAGCAGACAATGAGCAGTTCTTC. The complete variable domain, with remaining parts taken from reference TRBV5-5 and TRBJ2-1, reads DAGVTQSPTHLIKTRGQQVTLRCSPISGHKSVSWYQQVLGQGPQFIFQYYEKEERGRGNFPDRFSARQFPNYSSELNVNALLLGDSALYLCASSLVPSGGADNEQFFGPGTRLTVL.

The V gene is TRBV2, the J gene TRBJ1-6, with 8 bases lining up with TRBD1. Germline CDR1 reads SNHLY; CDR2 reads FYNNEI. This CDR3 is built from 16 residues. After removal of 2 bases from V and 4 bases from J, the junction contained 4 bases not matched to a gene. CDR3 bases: TGTGCCAGCAGTGAATCAGGGGGCGGGTATAATTCACCCCTCCACTTT. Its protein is CASSESGGGYNSPLHF.

The CDR3 region is CASSARTSGTEAFF. CDR3 DNA: TGTGCCAGCAGCGCCCGGACTTCGGGGACTGAAGCTTTCTTT. The V and J genes are TRBV7-8 and TRBJ1-1; no clear D gene. Trimming shortened V by 5 bases and J by 5 bases, and 15 bases separated the two germline ends. Germline CDR1 is SGHVS and CDR2 is FQNEAQ. This CDR3 contains 14 residues.

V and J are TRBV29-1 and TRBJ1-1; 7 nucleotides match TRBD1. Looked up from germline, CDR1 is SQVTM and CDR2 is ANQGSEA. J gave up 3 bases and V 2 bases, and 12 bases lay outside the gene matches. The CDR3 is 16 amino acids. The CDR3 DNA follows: TGCAGCGTTGAAACCTTCAACAGGGGTAGAGACACTGAAGCTTTCTTT. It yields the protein CSVETFNRGRDTEAFF.

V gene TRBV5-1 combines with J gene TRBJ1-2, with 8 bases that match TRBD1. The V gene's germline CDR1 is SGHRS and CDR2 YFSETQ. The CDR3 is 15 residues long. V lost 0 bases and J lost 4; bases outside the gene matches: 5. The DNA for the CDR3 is TGCGCCAGCAGCTTGGCGAGTGGACAGGGCTATGGCTACACCTTC. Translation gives CASSLASGQGYGYTF.

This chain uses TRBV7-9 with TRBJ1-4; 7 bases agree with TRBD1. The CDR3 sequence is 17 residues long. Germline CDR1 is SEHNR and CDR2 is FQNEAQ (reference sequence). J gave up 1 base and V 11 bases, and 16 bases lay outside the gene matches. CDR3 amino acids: CALERDRTSGTNEKLFF. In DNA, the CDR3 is TGTGCCCTAGAGAGGGACAGAACTTCGGGAACTAATGAAAAACTGTTTTTT.

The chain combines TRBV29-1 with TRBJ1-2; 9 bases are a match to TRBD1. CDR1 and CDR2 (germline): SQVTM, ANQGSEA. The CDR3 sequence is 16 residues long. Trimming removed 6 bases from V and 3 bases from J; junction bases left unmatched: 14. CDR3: CSVVLMGQGLDYGYTF. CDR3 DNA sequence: TGCAGCGTGGTCCTGATGGGACAGGGCTTAGACTATGGCTACACCTTC.

The CDR3 loop is CASSLGRGQSGNTIYF. In DNA form, the CDR3 reads TGCGCCAGCAGCTTGGGTCGGGGTCAATCTGGAAACACCATATATTTT. The V gene is TRBV5-1, the J gene TRBJ1-3, with D unresolved. Germline CDR1 reads SGHRS; CDR2 reads YFSETQ. The CDR3 has 16 residues. Trimming removed 0 bases from V and 1 base from J, with 11 bases in between.